This T cell receptor (beta chain) was identified during a study of blood T cell repertoires in COVID-19. Turning to the study itself: COVID-19 samples collected from the United States, Italy and Spain covered acute and convalescent phases. T cells, B-cell-depleted T cells, or PBMCs provided the cDNA or gDNA that served as material.

Trimming took 2 bases from V and 6 from J, leaving 8 bases between them. Germline V CDR1 and CDR2: SEHNR, FQNEAQ (reference sequence). The CDR3 has 14 amino acids. Authors' analysis steps: Reference gene primer amplification in the assay estimated nucleated cell counts. TCRdb keeps only in-frame clones here, not all; method: immunoSEQ multiplex PCR. The DNA gave D and trimming, while V, J and clone size come from that table. The sample lists 200,000 to 250,000 clones, about nine tenths occurring once. This TCR was sampled from a man aged 55 to 70 who had recovered from COVID-19. The specimen sequenced was peripheral blood. The genes are TRBV7-9 and TRBJ1-6; D perhaps matches TRBD1 (5 bases). The chain's CDR3 is CASSLQGFNSPLHF. As DNA, the CDR3 is TGTGCCAGCAGCTTACAGGGTTTTAATTCACCCCTCCACTTT.